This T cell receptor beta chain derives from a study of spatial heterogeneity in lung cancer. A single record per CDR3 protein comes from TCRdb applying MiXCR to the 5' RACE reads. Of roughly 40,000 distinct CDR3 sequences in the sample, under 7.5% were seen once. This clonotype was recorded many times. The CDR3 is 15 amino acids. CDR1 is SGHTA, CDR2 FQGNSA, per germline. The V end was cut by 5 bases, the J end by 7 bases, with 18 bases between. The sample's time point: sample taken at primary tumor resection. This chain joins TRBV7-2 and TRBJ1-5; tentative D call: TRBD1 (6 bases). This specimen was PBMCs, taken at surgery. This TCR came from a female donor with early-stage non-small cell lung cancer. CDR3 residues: CASSQLGGAGQPQHF. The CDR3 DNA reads TGTGCCAGCAGCCAGCTGGGGGGCGCGGGGCAGCCCCAGCATTTT. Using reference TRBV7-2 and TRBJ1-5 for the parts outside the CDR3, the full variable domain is GAGVSQSPSNKVTEKGKDVELRCDPISGHTALYWYRQSLGQGLEFLIYFQGNSAPDKSGLPSDRFSAERTGGSVSTLTIQRTQQEDSAVYLCASSQLGGAGQPQHFGDGTRLSIL.